This T cell receptor (beta chain) was captured in a study of cytomegalovirus exposure and HLA in healthy donors. This table comes from immunoSEQ multiplex PCR, and its TCRdb copy is limited to in-frame clones, with some not included. The sample contains about 78,000 clones, about 95% of which appear only once. Between the trimmed V and J ends, which lost 4 bases and 0 bases, there was a span of 22 bases. This CDR3 spans 19 amino acids. The germline gives CDR1 SGHDN, CDR2 FVKESK. V is TRBV14 and J is TRBJ1-5; the D is unclear. Material for sequencing was PBMCs. This TCR was recovered from a man aged 18 to 29 in good health and CMV-seropositive. The CDR3 sequence: CASSRGEQLSNYSNQPQHF. The CDR3 coding sequence is TGTGCCAGCAGCCGGGGAGAACAGCTAAGCAACTATAGCAATCAGCCCCAGCATTTT. Drawing the rest from reference TRBV14 and TRBJ1-5, the complete variable domain is EAGVTQFPSHSVIEKGQTVTLRCDPISGHDNLYWYRRVMGKEIKFLLHFVKESKQDESGMPNNRFLAERTGGTYSTLKVQPAELEDSGVYFCASSRGEQLSNYSNQPQHFGDGTRLSIL.